These 5 T cell receptor beta chains were all obtained from the same sample, sequenced in a study of shared clonotypes between healthy human individuals. Using immunoSEQ multiplex PCR, the repertoire was profiled, and TCRdb retains in-frame clones only, with some absent. The sample has about 1.5 million clones, approximately 98% seen once. Sample: naive CD4+ T cells sorted from blood. Subset: CD45RA+ positively selected. The receptors shown here come from a man younger than 40 in good health.

V gene TRBV5-6 combines with J gene TRBJ2-4; D ambiguous. V lost 0 bases, J lost 9 bases, and 10 bases lay in between. The CDR3 spans 13 residues. Per the germline V gene, CDR1 is SGHDT and CDR2 is YYEEEE. Written as DNA, the CDR3 is TGTGCCAGCAGCTTGGGGCAGTTCGGCATTCAGTACTTC. It codes for CASSLGQFGIQYF.

The count of this clone is one. The chain uses TRBV6-6 and TRBJ2-3; 7 bases align to TRBD2. Germline trimming cut 2 bases from V and 2 bases from J; bases unmatched to any gene: 7. The V gene's germline CDR1 is MNHNY and CDR2 SVGAGI (reference sequence). This CDR3 has 16 residues. The CDR3 loop reads CASSYRLAVFTDTQYF. CDR3 nucleotide sequence: TGTGCCAGCAGTTACCGGCTAGCGGTGTTCACAGATACGCAGTATTTT.

The V call is TRBV29-1, the J call TRBJ2-1, with 11 bases identical to TRBD2. The V segment lost 2 bases and the J segment 6 bases; nucleotides outside the gene matches: 9. Per the germline V gene, CDR1 is SQVTM and CDR2 is ANQGSEA. The CDR3 consists of 16 residues. CDR3 residues: CSVEKTSGNLGNEQFF. As DNA, the CDR3 is TGCAGCGTTGAAAAGACTAGCGGGAACTTGGGCAATGAGCAGTTCTTC.

This clone is a singleton in its sample. V and J are TRBV6-5 and TRBJ2-1, with D hard to call. There are 13 residues in the CDR3. The V end was cut by 3 bases, the J end by 9 bases, with 12 bases between. Germline V gene lookup returns CDR1 MNHEY and CDR2 SVGAGI. The CDR3, as DNA: TGTGCCAGCAGTTATTTTATAGGCGCTGAGCAGTTCTTC. Its translation: CASSYFIGAEQFF.

The rearrangement links TRBV5-5 to TRBJ2-7, with TRBD2 matching 8 bases. CDR3 size: 16 residues. Germline V CDR1 and CDR2: SGHKS, YYEKEE (reference sequence). V was pared by 4 bases and J by 3 bases, with 12 bases of the junction left unmatched. CDR3 bases: TGTGCCAGCAGCGCCGCCCCCGTAGCGGGACTCTACGAGCAGTACTTC. Amino acids: CASSAAPVAGLYEQYF.